By sample fraction, the clone carrying this TCR beta chain is medium-sized. A unique molecular identifier was carried by every single TCR cDNA molecule. TCRdb ran MiXCR on the 5' RACE reads and lists one entry per CDR3 protein. The sample has 15,000 to 20,000 distinct CDR3 sequences, 5% to 6.5% seen once; the top ten hold about 26%. This sample is part of a study of spatial heterogeneity in lung cancer. Time point of the sample: blood at routine non-recurrence follow-up after resection. The study sequenced unsorted whole RNA from tumor, nontumor lung or frozen PBMC. The specimen comprised PBMCs, sampled at follow-up. The sequence was collected from a male donor with early-stage non-small cell lung cancer.

The DNA for the CDR3 is TGCAGTGCTAGAGTGGAGCGTAACTCCTACGAGCAGTACTTC. It encodes CSARVERNSYEQYF. The chain recombines TRBV20-1 with TRBJ2-7, with unresolved D. The CDR3 covers 14 residues. From germline, CDR1 is DFQATT and CDR2 SNEGSKA (reference sequence). With 1 base removed from V and 0 bases from J, the gap between germline ends came to 10 bases.